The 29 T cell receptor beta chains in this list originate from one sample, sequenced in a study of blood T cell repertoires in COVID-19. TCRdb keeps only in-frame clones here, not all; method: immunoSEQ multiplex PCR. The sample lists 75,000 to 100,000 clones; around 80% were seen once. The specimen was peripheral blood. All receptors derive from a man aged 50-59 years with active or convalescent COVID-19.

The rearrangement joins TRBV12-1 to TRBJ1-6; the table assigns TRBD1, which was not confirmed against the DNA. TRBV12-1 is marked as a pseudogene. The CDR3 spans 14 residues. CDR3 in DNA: TGTGCCAGCAGCTCGACAGGGAGGAATTCACCCCTCCACTTT. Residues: CASSSTGRNSPLHF.

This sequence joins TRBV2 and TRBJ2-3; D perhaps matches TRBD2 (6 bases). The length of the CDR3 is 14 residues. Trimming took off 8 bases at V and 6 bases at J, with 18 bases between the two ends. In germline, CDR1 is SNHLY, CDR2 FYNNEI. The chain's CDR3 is CASVRDGQRDTQYF. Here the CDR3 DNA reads TGTGCCAGCGTGCGGGACGGACAAAGGGATACGCAGTATTTT.

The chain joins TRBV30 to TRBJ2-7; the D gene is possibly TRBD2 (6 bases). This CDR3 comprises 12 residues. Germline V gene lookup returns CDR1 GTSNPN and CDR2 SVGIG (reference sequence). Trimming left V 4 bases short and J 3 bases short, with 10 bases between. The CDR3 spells CAWNGGNYEQYF. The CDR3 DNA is TGTGCCTGGAATGGAGGGAACTACGAGCAGTACTTC.

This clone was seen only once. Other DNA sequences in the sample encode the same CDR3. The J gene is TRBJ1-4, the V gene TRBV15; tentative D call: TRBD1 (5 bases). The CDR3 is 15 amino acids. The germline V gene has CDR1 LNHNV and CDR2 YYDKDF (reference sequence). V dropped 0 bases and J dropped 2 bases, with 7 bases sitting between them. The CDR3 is CATSRDPGTNEKLFF. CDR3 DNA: TGTGCCACCAGCAGAGATCCAGGGACTAATGAAAAACTGTTTTTT.

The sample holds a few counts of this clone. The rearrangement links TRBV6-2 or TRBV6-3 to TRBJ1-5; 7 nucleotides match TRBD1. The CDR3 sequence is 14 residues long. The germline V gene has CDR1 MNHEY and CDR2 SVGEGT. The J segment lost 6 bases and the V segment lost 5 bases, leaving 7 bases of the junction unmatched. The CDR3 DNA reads TGTGCCAGCAGTCGACAGGGCGTCGGTCAGCCCCAGCATTTT. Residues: CASSRQGVGQPQHF.

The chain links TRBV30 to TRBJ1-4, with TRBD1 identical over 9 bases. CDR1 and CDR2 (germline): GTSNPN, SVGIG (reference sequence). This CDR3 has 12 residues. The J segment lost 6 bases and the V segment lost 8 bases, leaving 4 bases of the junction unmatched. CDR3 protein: CAGDRADEKLFF. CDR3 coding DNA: TGTGCCGGGGACAGGGCGGATGAAAAACTGTTTTTT.

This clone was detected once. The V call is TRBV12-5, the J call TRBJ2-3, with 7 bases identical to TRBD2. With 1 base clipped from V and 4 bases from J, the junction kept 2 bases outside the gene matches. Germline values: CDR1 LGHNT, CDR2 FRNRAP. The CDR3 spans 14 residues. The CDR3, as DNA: TGTGCTAGTGGTTTGGACGGGGGGTCAGATACGCAGTATTTT. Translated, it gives CASGLDGGSDTQYF.

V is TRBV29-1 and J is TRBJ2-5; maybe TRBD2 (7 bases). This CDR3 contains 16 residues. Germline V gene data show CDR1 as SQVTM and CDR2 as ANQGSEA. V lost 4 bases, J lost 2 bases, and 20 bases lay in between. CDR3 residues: CSVARRGGGGQETQYF. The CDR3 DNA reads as TGCAGCGTTGCGCGGCGAGGGGGGGGCGGGCAAGAGACCCAGTACTTC.

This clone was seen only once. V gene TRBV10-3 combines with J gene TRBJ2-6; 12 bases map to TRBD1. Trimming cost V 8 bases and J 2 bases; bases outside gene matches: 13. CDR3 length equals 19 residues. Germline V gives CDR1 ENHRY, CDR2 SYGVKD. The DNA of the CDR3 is TGTGCCATCTCGGAACGGGGACAGGGGGCTGGTGCTGGGGCCAACGTCCTGACTTTC. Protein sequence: CAISERGQGAGAGANVLTF.

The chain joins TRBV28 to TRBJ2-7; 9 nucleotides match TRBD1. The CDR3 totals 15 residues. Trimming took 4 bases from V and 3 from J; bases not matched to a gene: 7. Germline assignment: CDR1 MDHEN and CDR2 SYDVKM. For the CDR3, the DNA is TGTGCCAGCAGTTCCGGACAGGGGTACGACTACGAGCAGTACGTC. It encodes CASSSGQGYDYEQYV.

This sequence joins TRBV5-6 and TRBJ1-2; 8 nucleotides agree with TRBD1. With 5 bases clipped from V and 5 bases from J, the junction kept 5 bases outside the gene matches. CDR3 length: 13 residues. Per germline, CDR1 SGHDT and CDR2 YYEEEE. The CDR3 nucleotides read TGTGCCAGCAGTTTACAGGGGGGATATGGCTACACCTTC. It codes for CASSLQGGYGYTF.

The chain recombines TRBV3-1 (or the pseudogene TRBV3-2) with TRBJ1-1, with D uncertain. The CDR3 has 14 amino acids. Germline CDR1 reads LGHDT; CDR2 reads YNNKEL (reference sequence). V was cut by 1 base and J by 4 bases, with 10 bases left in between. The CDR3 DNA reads TGTGCCAGCAGCCAAGGAGCGCGAAGCACTGAAGCTTTCTTT. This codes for CASSQGARSTEAFF.

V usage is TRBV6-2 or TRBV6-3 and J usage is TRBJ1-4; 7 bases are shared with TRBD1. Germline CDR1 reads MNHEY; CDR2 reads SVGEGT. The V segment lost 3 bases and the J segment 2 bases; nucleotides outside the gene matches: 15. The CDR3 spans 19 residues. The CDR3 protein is CASSYPLGTARSTNEKLFF. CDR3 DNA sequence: TGTGCCAGCAGTTATCCCCTCGGGACAGCTCGGTCGACTAATGAAAAACTGTTTTTT.

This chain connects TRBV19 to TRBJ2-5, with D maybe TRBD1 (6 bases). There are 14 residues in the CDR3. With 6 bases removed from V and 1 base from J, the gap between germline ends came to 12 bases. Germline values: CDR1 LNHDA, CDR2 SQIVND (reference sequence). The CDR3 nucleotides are TGTGCCAGTAGCCTGCAGGGGCTCCAAGAGACCCAGTACTTC. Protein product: CASSLQGLQETQYF.

The chain's CDR3 is CASSSGGSTNEKLFF. The DNA of the CDR3 is TGTGCCAGCAGCTCCGGGGGGTCAACTAATGAAAAACTGTTTTTT. The chain has TRBV28 and TRBJ1-4, with D maybe TRBD1 (5 bases). The CDR3 covers 15 residues. V was cut by 6 bases and J by 0 bases, with 11 bases left in between. Per germline, CDR1 MDHEN and CDR2 SYDVKM.

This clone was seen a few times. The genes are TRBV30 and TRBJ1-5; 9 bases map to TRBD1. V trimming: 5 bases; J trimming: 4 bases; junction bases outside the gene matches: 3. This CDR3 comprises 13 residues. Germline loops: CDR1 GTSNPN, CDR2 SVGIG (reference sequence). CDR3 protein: CAWATGGNQPQHF. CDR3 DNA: TGTGCCTGGGCGACAGGGGGTAATCAGCCCCAGCATTTT.

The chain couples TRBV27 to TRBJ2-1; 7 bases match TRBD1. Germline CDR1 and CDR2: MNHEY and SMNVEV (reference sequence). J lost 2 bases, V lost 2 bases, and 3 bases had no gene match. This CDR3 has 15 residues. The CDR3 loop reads CASSLEQGAYNEQFF. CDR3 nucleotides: TGTGCCAGCAGTTTAGAGCAGGGGGCCTACAATGAGCAGTTCTTC.

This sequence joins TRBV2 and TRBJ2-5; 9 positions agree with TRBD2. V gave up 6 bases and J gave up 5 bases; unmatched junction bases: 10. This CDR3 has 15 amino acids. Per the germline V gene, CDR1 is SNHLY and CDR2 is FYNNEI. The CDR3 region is CASRLLAGGVETQYF. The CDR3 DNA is TGTGCCAGCAGGCTACTAGCGGGCGGGGTCGAGACCCAGTACTTC.

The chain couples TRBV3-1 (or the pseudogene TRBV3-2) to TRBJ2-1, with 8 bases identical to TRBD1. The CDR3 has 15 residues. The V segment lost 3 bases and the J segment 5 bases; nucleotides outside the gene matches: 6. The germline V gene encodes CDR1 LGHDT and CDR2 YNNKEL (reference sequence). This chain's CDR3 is CASSHSDRGHNEQFF. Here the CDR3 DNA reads TGTGCCAGCAGCCATAGTGACAGGGGCCACAATGAGCAGTTCTTC.

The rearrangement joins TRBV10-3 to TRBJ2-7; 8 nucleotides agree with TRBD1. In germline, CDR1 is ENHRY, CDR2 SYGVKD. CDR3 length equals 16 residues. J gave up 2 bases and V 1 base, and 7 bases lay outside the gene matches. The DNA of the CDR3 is TGTGCCATCAGTGAGTTAAGTGGCAGGGGGCCCTACGAGCAGTACTTC. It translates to CAISELSGRGPYEQYF.

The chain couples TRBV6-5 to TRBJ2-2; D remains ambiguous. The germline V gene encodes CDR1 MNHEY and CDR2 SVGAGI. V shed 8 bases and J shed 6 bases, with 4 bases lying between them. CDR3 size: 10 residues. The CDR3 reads CASGPGELFF. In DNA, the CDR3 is TGTGCCAGCGGCCCCGGGGAGCTGTTTTTT.

CDR3 DNA sequence: TGTGCCAGCATATCACCGACAGTGAGCTCCTACAATGAGCAGTTCTTC. This gives the protein CASISPTVSSYNEQFF. This chain connects TRBV7-9 to TRBJ2-1; maybe TRBD1 (5 bases). CDR1 and CDR2 from the germline V gene are SEHNR and FQNEAQ (reference sequence). Trimming pared 7 bases from V and 0 bases from J, leaving 16 bases between. The CDR3 has 16 residues. The full variable domain, in which reference TRBV7-9 and TRBJ2-1 provide the parts outside the CDR3, is DTGVSQNPRHKITKRGQNVTFRCDPISEHNRLYWYRQTLGQGPEFLTYFQNEAQLEKSRLLSDRFSAERPKGSFSTLEIQRTEQGDSAMYLCASISPTVSSYNEQFFGPGTRLTVL.

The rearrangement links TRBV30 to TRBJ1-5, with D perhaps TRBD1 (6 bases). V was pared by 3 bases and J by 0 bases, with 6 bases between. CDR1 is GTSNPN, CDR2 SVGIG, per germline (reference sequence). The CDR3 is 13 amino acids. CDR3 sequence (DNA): TGTGCCTGGAGCAGGGGTAGCAATCAGCCCCAGCATTTT. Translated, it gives CAWSRGSNQPQHF. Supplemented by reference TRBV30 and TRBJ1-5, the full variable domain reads SQTIHQWPATLVQPVGSPLSLECTVEGTSNPNLYWYRQAAGRGLQLLFYSVGIGQISSEVPQNLSASRPQDRQFILSSKKLLLSDSGFYLCAWSRGSNQPQHFGDGTRLSIL.

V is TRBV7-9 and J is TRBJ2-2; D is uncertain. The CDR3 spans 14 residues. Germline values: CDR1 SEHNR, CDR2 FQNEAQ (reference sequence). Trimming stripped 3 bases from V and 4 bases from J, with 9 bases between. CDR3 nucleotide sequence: TGTGCCAGCAGCTTGACTTTAGCCACCGGGGAGCTGTTTTTT. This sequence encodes CASSLTLATGELFF.

CDR3 sequence: CASSSLQGTNSPLHF. CDR3 DNA: TGTGCCAGCAGTTCTCTACAGGGTACGAATTCACCCCTCCACTTT. V gene TRBV28 combines with J gene TRBJ1-6, with D perhaps TRBD1 (6 bases). CDR1 and CDR2 from the germline V gene are MDHEN and SYDVKM. The V end lost 4 bases, the J end lost 7 bases, and 14 bases lay between the germline ends. This CDR3 region has 15 residues. The full variable domain, rest sourced from reference TRBV28 and TRBJ1-6, is DVKVTQSSRYLVKRTGEKVFLECVQDMDHENMFWYRQDPGLGLRLIYFSYDVKMKEKGDIPEGYSVSREKKERFSLILESASTNQTSMYLCASSSLQGTNSPLHFGNGTRLTVT.

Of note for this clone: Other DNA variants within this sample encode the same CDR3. CDR3 in amino acids: CASSYSRAYEQYF. The CDR3 DNA sequence: TGTGCCAGCAGTTACTCGCGGGCCTACGAGCAGTACTTC. This chain joins TRBV6-2 or TRBV6-3 and TRBJ2-7, with D tentatively TRBD2 (5 bases). The germline V and J ends were trimmed by 0 bases and 2 bases, with 5 bases remaining between them. This CDR3 has 13 amino acids. Germline CDR1 MNHEY, CDR2 SVGEGT.

CDR3 loop: CASSSGRGATGNTEAFF. CDR3 nucleotide sequence: TGCGCCAGCTCCTCTGGTAGGGGCGCCACGGGGAACACTGAAGCTTTCTTT. This chain joins TRBV5-1 and TRBJ1-1; maybe TRBD1 (5 bases). Germline V gene sequence: CDR1 SGHRS, CDR2 YFSETQ. V lost 7 bases, J lost 1 base, and 23 bases lay in between. There are 17 residues in the CDR3. Complete variable domain (other parts from reference TRBV5-1 and TRBJ1-1): KAGVTQTPRYLIKTRGQQVTLSCSPISGHRSVSWYQQTPGQGLQFLFEYFSETQRNKGNFPGRFSGRQFSNSRSEMNVSTLELGDSALYLCASSSGRGATGNTEAFFGQGTRLTVV.

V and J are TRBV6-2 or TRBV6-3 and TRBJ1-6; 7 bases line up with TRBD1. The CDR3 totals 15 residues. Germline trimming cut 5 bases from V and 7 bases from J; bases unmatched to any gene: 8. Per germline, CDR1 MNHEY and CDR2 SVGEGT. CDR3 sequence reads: CASSPNTGDNSPLHF. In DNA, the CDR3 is TGTGCCAGCAGTCCAAATACAGGGGACAATTCACCCCTCCACTTT.

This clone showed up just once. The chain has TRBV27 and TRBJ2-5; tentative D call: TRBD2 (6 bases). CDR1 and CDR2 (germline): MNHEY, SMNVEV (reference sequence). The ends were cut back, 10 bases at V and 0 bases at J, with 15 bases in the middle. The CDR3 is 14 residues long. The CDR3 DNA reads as TGTGCCACCTCGACCGCGGGGTACCAAGAGACCCAGTACTTC. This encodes CATSTAGYQETQYF.